Listed below are T cell receptor beta chains from one sample, sequenced in a study of shared clonotypes between healthy human individuals. The data were produced by immunoSEQ multiplex PCR, yet TCRdb's version contains in-frame clones alone and is incomplete. The sample holds hundreds of thousands of clones, approximately 96% seen once. The specimen sequenced was naive CD8+ T cells sorted from blood. All receptors come from a woman aged 25 to 39 in good health. The CDR3 runs from the conserved cysteine through the conserved F or W. D genes are given only for firm matches. Not every row has a clone size; where given, it reads once, few, many or a size class.

TRBJ1-1,TRBV27,once,TRBD1,CASSFRQGAGEAFF,TGTGCCAGCAGTTTTAGGCAGGGGGCCGGTGAAGCTTTCTTT
TRBJ2-7,TRBV27,NA,NA,CASSLSGQHEQYF,TGTGCCAGCAGTTTATCTGGACAGCACGAGCAGTACTTC
TRBJ1-3,TRBV14,NA,NA,CASSQENIPTRNTIYF,TGTGCCAGCAGCCAAGAGAACATACCAACGAGAAACACCATATATTTT
TRBJ2-2,TRBV5-6,NA,NA,CASSPGGVIGELFF,TGTGCCAGCAGCCCCGGCGGGGTGATCGGGGAGCTGTTTTTT
TRBJ2-5,TRBV27,once,TRBD2,CASSGNLGGAQYF,TGTGCCAGCAGCGGGAACCTGGGAGGGGCCCAGTACTTC
TRBJ2-7,TRBV6-6,NA,TRBD1,CASSVRDRGYEQYF,TGTGCCAGCAGCGTTCGGGACAGGGGCTACGAGCAGTACTTC
TRBJ2-7,TRBV7-2,NA,NA,CASSLWAGIDEQYF,TGTGCCAGCAGCTTATGGGCAGGGATTGACGAGCAGTACTTC
TRBJ1-4,TRBV5-4,NA,TRBD1,CASSQSRDRVWKDEKLFF,TGTGCCAGCAGCCAAAGCCGGGACAGGGTTTGGAAGGATGAAAAACTGTTTTTT
TRBJ1-2,TRBV6-6,once,TRBD1,CASKLGQGYGYTF,TGTGCCAGCAAACTCGGACAGGGTTATGGCTACACCTTC
TRBJ2-2,TRBV12-5,NA,TRBD2,CASGRLAPGGGELFF,TGTGCTAGTGGACGACTAGCGCCGGGAGGCGGGGAGCTGTTTTTT
TRBJ2-1,TRBV28,NA,NA,CASSLTFPGSYNEQFF,TGTGCCAGCAGTTTAACCTTCCCAGGCTCCTACAATGAGCAGTTCTTC
TRBJ2-3,TRBV7-2,NA,NA,CASSSLGQKTDTQYF,TGTGCCAGCAGCTCATTGGGACAAAAGACAGATACGCAGTATTTT
TRBJ2-1,TRBV27,NA,NA,CASRPGVPYNEQFF,TGTGCCAGCAGACCGGGAGTCCCCTACAATGAGCAGTTCTTC
TRBJ1-1,TRBV7-9,NA,NA,CASSWKTEAFF,TGTGCCAGCAGCTGGAAAACTGAAGCTTTCTTT
TRBJ1-4,TRBV7-9,NA,NA,CASSSDWTELNEKLFF,TGTGCCAGCAGCTCAGATTGGACAGAACTAAATGAAAAACTGTTTTTT
TRBJ2-1,TRBV27,NA,NA,CASSLTRWSNEQFF,TGTGCCAGCAGTTTAACTAGGTGGAGCAATGAGCAGTTCTTC
TRBJ2-7,TRBV27,NA,TRBD1,CASSPLRDRAYEQYF,TGTGCCAGCAGTCCACTCCGGGACAGAGCCTACGAGCAGTACTTC
TRBJ2-1,TRBV27,NA,NA,CASNIGRTASYEQFF,TGTGCCAGCAACATCGGACGGACCGCTAGCTATGAGCAGTTCTTC
TRBJ1-1,TRBV10-2,NA,NA,CASSGETVNTEAFF,TGCGCCAGCAGTGGCGAGACAGTGAACACTGAAGCTTTCTTT
TRBJ1-3,TRBV28,NA,NA,CASSSVAGNTIYF,TGTGCCAGCAGTTCAGTTGCTGGAAACACCATATATTTT
TRBJ2-7,TRBV30,NA,TRBD1,CAWSPGTGPPQQYF,TGTGCCTGGAGCCCCGGGACAGGGCCTCCTCAGCAGTACTTC
TRBJ2-7,TRBV6-6,NA,NA,CASRGSYEQYF,TGTGCCAGCAGGGGAAGTTACGAGCAGTACTTC
TRBJ1-3,TRBV11-2,NA,NA,CASSLQKTSGNTIYF,TGTGCCAGCAGCTTACAAAAGACCTCTGGAAACACCATATATTTT
TRBJ2-5,TRBV28,NA,NA,CASAGSVQETQYF,TGTGCCAGCGCGGGAAGTGTTCAAGAGACCCAGTACTTC
TRBJ2-7,TRBV10-3,NA,NA,CAISDGVGYEQYF,TGTGCCATCAGTGACGGGGTTGGCTACGAGCAGTACTTC
TRBJ2-1,TRBV2,NA,NA,CATKRSSYNEQFF,TGTGCCACCAAACGGAGCTCCTACAATGAGCAGTTCTTC
TRBJ1-1,TRBV15,NA,TRBD1,CATSSHRGLNTEAFF,TGTGCCACCAGCAGTCACAGGGGCCTGAACACTGAAGCTTTCTTT
TRBJ2-7,TRBV27,NA,TRBD2,CANLQRGSGPSSYEQYF,TGTGCCAACCTACAGCGGGGTTCGGGGCCCTCATCCTACGAGCAGTACTTC
TRBJ2-7,TRBV7-2,NA,TRBD1,CASSPPGGSYEQYF,TGTGCCAGCAGCCCACCAGGGGGCTCCTACGAGCAGTACTTC
TRBJ1-1,TRBV9,NA,TRBD1,CASGPRRTGGSTEAFF,TGTGCCAGCGGCCCGAGACGTACAGGGGGCAGCACTGAAGCTTTCTTT
TRBJ2-7,TRBV7-9,once,TRBD1,CASSTDRDPTYEQYF,TGTGCCAGCAGCACCGACAGGGACCCGACCTACGAGCAGTACTTC
TRBJ1-5,TRBV2,NA,TRBD1,CASSTRQGGQPQHF,TGTGCCAGCAGTACCCGACAGGGAGGTCAGCCCCAGCATTTT
TRBJ2-5,TRBV5-1,NA,TRBD2,CASSSGLAGGPVSETQYF,TGCGCCAGCAGCTCCGGACTAGCGGGAGGGCCTGTCTCAGAGACCCAGTACTTC
TRBJ2-7,TRBV2,NA,TRBD1,CASSEDRGTHEQYF,TGTGCCAGCAGTGAAGACAGGGGGACCCACGAGCAGTACTTC
TRBJ1-4,TRBV9,NA,NA,CASSVGAATNEKLFF,TGTGCCAGCAGCGTAGGGGCTGCAACTAATGAAAAACTGTTTTTT
TRBJ2-7,TRBV9,NA,NA,CASSREVPYEQYF,TGTGCCAGCAGCAGGGAGGTTCCTTACGAGCAGTACTTC
TRBJ1-4,TRBV11-2,NA,NA,CASSPLGGRDNEKLFF,TGTGCCAGCAGCCCCCTCGGGGGGCGAGATAATGAAAAACTGTTTTTT
TRBJ2-3,TRBV10-1,once,TRBD2,CASSDLLADSTDTQYF,TGCGCCAGCAGTGATCTACTAGCGGATAGCACAGATACGCAGTATTTT
TRBJ2-1,TRBV9,NA,TRBD2,CASSVSGGSNEQFF,TGTGCCAGCAGCGTTTCGGGAGGAAGCAATGAGCAGTTCTTC
TRBJ1-1,TRBV5-1,NA,TRBD1,CASSPEGQGANTEAFF,TGCGCCAGCAGCCCGGAGGGACAGGGGGCAAACACTGAAGCTTTCTTT
TRBJ2-5,TRBV9,NA,NA,CASSLASPGTQYF,TGTGCCAGCAGTTTAGCGTCCCCGGGGACCCAGTACTTC
TRBJ1-1,TRBV19,NA,NA,CASSATGQRNTEAFF,TGTGCCAGTAGTGCTACCGGTCAACGGAACACTGAAGCTTTCTTT
TRBJ2-2,TRBV4-1,NA,NA,CASSQLSEGAARELGGELFF,TGCGCCAGCAGCCAACTGTCGGAGGGGGCCGCGCGGGAGTTGGGCGGGGAGCTGTTTTTT
TRBJ2-1,TRBV7-3,NA,TRBD1,CASRGGTDNEQFF,TGTGCCAGCAGGGGTGGGACAGACAATGAGCAGTTCTTC
TRBJ2-1,TRBV19,NA,NA,CASSRDSSYNEQFF,TGTGCCAGTAGTAGGGACTCCTCCTACAATGAGCAGTTCTTC
TRBJ1-5,TRBV27,NA,NA,CASSFSSNQPQHF,TGTGCCAGCAGTTTCAGTAGCAATCAGCCCCAGCATTTT
TRBJ2-7,TRBV6-5,NA,NA,CASSYSEGPSYEQYF,TGTGCCAGCAGTTACTCAGAGGGTCCCTCCTACGAGCAGTACTTC
TRBJ2-7,TRBV4-1,NA,NA,CASSPKDSGTYEQYF,TGCGCCAGCAGCCCTAAGGATAGCGGAACCTACGAGCAGTACTTC
TRBJ1-1,TRBV19,NA,NA,CASSIGQGITEAFF,TGTGCCAGTAGTATCGGCCAGGGAATCACTGAAGCTTTCTTT